This T cell receptor (beta chain) was retrieved from a study of identical twins. V was clipped by 4 bases and J by 6 bases, with 13 bases between them. The length of the CDR3 is 13 residues. CDR1 SGHDT and CDR2 YYEEEE come from the germline V gene. Points from the study as a whole: Models underestimated out-of-frame TCR alpha sharing in monozygotic twins.

Comment on this clonotype: Its antigen is currently unknown.

TCRdb used MiXCR to reprocess the 5' RACE reads, holding one entry per CDR3 protein. Found here are approximately 190,000 distinct CDR3 sequences, roughly 15% of them singletons; the top ten hold over 35%. These records were also assigned to another study, of T cells expressing NK-cell markers. Per that study: Sorting in several experiments was restricted by an anti-gamma-delta TCR antibody to alpha-beta TCR T cells. The study found dominant NKG2C+ clonotypes at about 1.0-8% of CD8+ T cells in about 6 donors.

The TCR sequence derives from a young woman in good health. Sequencing was done on a sample of CD8+ T cells sorted from blood. The chain employs TRBV5-6 and TRBJ1-1; D may be TRBD1 (6 bases). The CDR3 here is CASSNTGIAEAFF. The CDR3 DNA sequence: TGTGCCAGCAGCAATACAGGGATCGCTGAAGCTTTCTTT.